The 9 T cell receptor beta chains below were found in one sample sequenced in a study of shared clonotypes between healthy human individuals. Naive CD8 cells, CD45RO-negative and positively selected for CCR7, excluded terminally differentiated effector memory CD45RA+ cells. TCRdb's table, derived via immunoSEQ multiplex PCR, lists solely in-frame clones and lacks some. The sample lists roughly 2,000,000 clones; 85% to 95% were seen once. Material for sequencing was naive CD8+ T cells sorted from blood. These receptors originate from a man aged 18 to 29 in good health.

The chain has TRBV19 and TRBJ1-5; TRBD1 aligns across 7 bases. The CDR3 loop spans 19 amino acids. V dropped 2 bases and J dropped 0; count of bases not matched to a gene: 13. Looked up from germline, CDR1 is LNHDA and CDR2 is SQIVND (reference sequence). CDR3 sequence: CASSIPQGELFVSNQPQHF. Here the CDR3 DNA reads TGTGCCAGTAGTATACCGCAGGGGGAGTTGTTTGTTAGCAATCAGCCCCAGCATTTT.

About this clone: The same CDR3 is also encoded by other DNA sequences in this sample. The chain joins TRBV4-1 to TRBJ1-1; D not certain. Germline V gene lookup returns CDR1 MGHRA and CDR2 YSYEKL. This CDR3 spans 15 amino acids. V lost 0 bases to trimming and J lost 1 base, with 9 bases between them. The CDR3 here is CASSQDQDPNTEAFF. CDR3 in DNA: TGCGCCAGCAGCCAAGATCAAGACCCGAACACTGAAGCTTTCTTT.

The V and J genes are TRBV2 and TRBJ2-7, with D hard to call. CDR1 is SNHLY, CDR2 FYNNEI, per germline. V was cut by 1 base and J by 3 bases, with 13 bases left in between. The CDR3 has 15 residues. The CDR3 region is CASSEGSQLLYEQYF. In nucleotides, the CDR3 is TGTGCCAGCAGTGAAGGGTCCCAGCTACTCTACGAGCAGTACTTC.

This chain connects TRBV4-2 to TRBJ2-2, with TRBD2 matching 12 bases. Germline CDR1 reads LGHNA; CDR2 reads YNFKEQ. The CDR3 spans 19 residues. Germline trimming cut 0 bases from V and 3 bases from J; bases unmatched to any gene: 8. CDR3 protein: CASSQDRLAGGPYTGELFF. CDR3 sequence (DNA): TGTGCCAGCAGCCAAGATCGGCTAGCGGGAGGGCCTTACACCGGGGAGCTGTTTTTT.

The chain employs TRBV2 and TRBJ1-6; 8 bases match TRBD1. After removal of 6 bases from V and 11 bases from J, the junction contained 9 bases not matched to a gene. CDR1 is SNHLY, CDR2 FYNNEI, per germline. This CDR3 contains 14 residues. In DNA form, the CDR3 reads TGTGCCAGCAGAGTTGCAGGGGGCCTAACACCCCTCCACTTT. Translating gives CASRVAGGLTPLHF.

The CDR3 protein is CASSPPHSDTQYF. The DNA of the CDR3 is TGTGCCAGCAGCCCCCCTCACTCAGATACGCAGTATTTT. The chain links TRBV9 to TRBJ2-3; no firm D call. Germline CDR1 SGDLS, CDR2 YYNGEE. This CDR3 spans 13 amino acids. V dropped 4 bases and J dropped 4 bases, with 10 bases sitting between them.

The genes are TRBV4-3 and TRBJ2-1; D perhaps matches TRBD2 (6 bases). V was clipped by 0 bases and J by 2 bases, with 14 bases between them. This CDR3 is built from 17 residues. Germline-derived CDR1 and CDR2 are LGHNA and YSLEER. CDR3 DNA sequence: TGCGCCAGCAGCCAAGATCAGGAGGGAGAGGCCTACAATGAGCAGTTCTTC. This codes for CASSQDQEGEAYNEQFF.

The chain links TRBV20-1 to TRBJ1-1; 8 bases match TRBD1. CDR3 length equals 11 residues. V shed 5 bases, J shed 6 bases, and the junction held 2 bases outside the gene matches. Germline-derived CDR1 and CDR2 are DFQATT and SNEGSKA (reference sequence). CDR3 sequence reads: CSAGRGPEAFF. The CDR3 region has the DNA TGCAGTGCTGGCAGGGGGCCTGAAGCTTTCTTT.

The chain uses TRBV7-9 and TRBJ2-2; TRBD1 agrees at 8 bases. This CDR3 is 17 amino acids long. With V trimmed by 4 bases and J by 4 bases, 11 bases remained unmatched. CDR1 and CDR2 from the germline V gene are SEHNR and FQNEAQ (reference sequence). In DNA form, the CDR3 reads TGTGCCAGCAGCTCGGCCGGCGACAGGGGACCCACCGGGGAGCTGTTTTTT. Translated, it gives CASSSAGDRGPTGELFF.